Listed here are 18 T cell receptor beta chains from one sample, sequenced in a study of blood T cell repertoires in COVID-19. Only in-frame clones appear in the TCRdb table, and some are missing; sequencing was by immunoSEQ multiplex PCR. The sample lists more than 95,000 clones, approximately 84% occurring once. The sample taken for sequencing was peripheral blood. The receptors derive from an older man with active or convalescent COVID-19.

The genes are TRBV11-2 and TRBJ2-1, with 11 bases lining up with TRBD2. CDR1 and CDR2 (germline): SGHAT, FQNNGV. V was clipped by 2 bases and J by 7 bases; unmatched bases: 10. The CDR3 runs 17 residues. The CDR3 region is CASSLIPSGRLVNEQFF. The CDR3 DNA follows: TGTGCCAGCAGCTTAATCCCTAGCGGGAGGTTGGTGAATGAGCAGTTCTTC.

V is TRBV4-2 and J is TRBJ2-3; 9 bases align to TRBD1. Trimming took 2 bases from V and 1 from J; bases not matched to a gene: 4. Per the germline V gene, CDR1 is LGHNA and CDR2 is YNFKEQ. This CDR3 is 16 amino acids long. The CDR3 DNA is TGTGCCAGCAGCCAACTTACAGGGGGCGGCACAGATACGCAGTATTTT. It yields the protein CASSQLTGGGTDTQYF.

The CDR3 DNA reads as TGTGCCAGCAGTTACAACAGGGAATTGGGTGAAGCTTTCTTT. Protein sequence: CASSYNRELGEAFF. The V and J genes are TRBV6-5 and TRBJ1-1; a weak D match, TRBD1 (6 bases). The CDR3 is made up of 14 amino acids. Germline CDR1 is MNHEY and CDR2 is SVGAGI. The V end lost 2 bases, the J end lost 7 bases, and 14 bases lay between the germline ends.

CDR3: CASSLAQRGAIGPSTDTQYF. The CDR3 nucleotides are TGTGCCAGCAGCTTAGCTCAGCGGGGGGCTATAGGACCTAGCACAGATACGCAGTATTTT. This chain joins TRBV7-6 and TRBJ2-3; 9 nucleotides align to TRBD2. V trimming: 0 bases; J trimming: 0 bases; junction bases outside the gene matches: 13. The V gene's germline CDR1 is SGHVS and CDR2 FNYEAQ. This CDR3 region has 20 residues. The whole variable domain, remainder taken from reference TRBV7-6 and TRBJ2-3, is GAGVSQSPRYKVTKRGQDVALRCDPISGHVSLYWYRQALGQGPEFLTYFNYEAQQDKSGLPNDRFSAERPEGSISTLTIQRTEQRDSAMYRCASSLAQRGAIGPSTDTQYFGPGTRLTVL.

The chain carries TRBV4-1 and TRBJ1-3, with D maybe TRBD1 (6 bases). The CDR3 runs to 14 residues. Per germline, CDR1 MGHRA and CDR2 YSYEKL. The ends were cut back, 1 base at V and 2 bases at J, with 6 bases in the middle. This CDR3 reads CASSQGQAGNTIYF. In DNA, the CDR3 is TGCGCCAGCAGCCAAGGACAGGCTGGAAACACCATATATTTT.

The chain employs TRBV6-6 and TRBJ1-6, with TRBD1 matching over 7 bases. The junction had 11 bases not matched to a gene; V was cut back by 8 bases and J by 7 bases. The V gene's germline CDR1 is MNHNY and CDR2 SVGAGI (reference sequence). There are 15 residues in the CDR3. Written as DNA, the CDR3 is TGTGCCAGCGGTTCAGGACAGGCGGAAAATTCACCCCTCCACTTT. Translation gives CASGSGQAENSPLHF.

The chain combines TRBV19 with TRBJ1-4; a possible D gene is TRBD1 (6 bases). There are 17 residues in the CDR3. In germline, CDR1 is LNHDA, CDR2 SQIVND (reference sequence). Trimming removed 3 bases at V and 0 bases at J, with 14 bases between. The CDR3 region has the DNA TGTGCCAGTAGTATGAGGGGGAAGGGGGCAACTAATGAAAAACTGTTTTTT. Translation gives CASSMRGKGATNEKLFF.

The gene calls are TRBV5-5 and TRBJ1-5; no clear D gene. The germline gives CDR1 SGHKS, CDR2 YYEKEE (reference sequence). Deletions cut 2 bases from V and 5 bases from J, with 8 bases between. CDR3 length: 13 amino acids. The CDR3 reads CASSFSSDQPQHF. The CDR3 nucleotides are TGTGCCAGCAGCTTTAGCAGCGATCAGCCCCAGCATTTT.

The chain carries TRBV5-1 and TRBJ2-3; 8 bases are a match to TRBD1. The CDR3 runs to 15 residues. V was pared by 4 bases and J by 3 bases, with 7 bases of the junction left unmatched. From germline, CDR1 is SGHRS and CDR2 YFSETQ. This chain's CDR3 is CASSQTGANTDTQYF. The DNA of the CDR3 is TGCGCCAGCAGCCAGACAGGGGCCAATACAGATACGCAGTATTTT.

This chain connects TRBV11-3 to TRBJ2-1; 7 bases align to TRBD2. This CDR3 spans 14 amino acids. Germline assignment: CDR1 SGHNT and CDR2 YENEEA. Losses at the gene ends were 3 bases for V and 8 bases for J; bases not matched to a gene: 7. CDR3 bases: TGTGCCAGCAGCTTTGAGGGCGGGAGCGATGAGCAGTTCTTC. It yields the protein CASSFEGGSDEQFF.

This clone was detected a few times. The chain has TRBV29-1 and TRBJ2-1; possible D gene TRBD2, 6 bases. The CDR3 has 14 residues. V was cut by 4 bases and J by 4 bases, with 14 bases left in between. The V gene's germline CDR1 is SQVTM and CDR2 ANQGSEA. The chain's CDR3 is CSVVGGRGYNEQFF. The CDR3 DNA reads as TGCAGCGTTGTGGGAGGACGGGGGTACAATGAGCAGTTCTTC.

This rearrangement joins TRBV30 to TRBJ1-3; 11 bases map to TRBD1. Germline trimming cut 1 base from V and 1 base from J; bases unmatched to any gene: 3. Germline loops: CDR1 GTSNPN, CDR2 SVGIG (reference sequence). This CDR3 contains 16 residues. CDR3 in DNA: TGTGCCTGGAGTGCAGGACAGGGGGCATCTGGAAACACCATATATTTT. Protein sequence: CAWSAGQGASGNTIYF. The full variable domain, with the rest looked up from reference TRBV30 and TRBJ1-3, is SQTIHQWPATLVQPVGSPLSLECTVEGTSNPNLYWYRQAAGRGLQLLFYSVGIGQISSEVPQNLSASRPQDRQFILSSKKLLLSDSGFYLCAWSAGQGASGNTIYFGEGSWLTVV.

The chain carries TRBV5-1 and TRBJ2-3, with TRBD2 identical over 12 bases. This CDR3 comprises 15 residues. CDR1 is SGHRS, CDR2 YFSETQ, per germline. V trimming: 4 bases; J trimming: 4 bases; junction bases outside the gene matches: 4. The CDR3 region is CASSPSGGAPDTQYF. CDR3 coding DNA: TGCGCCAGCAGCCCTAGCGGGGGGGCCCCAGATACGCAGTATTTT.

In DNA form, the CDR3 reads TGTGCCAGCAGCTTGGTTGGGACAGAGTACAATGAGCAGTTCTTC. Translation gives CASSLVGTEYNEQFF. V gene TRBV5-4 combines with J gene TRBJ2-1; 7 bases agree with TRBD1. Per the germline V gene, CDR1 is SGHNT and CDR2 is YYREEE (reference sequence). V gave up 0 bases and J gave up 4 bases; unmatched junction bases: 4. The CDR3 has 15 amino acids.

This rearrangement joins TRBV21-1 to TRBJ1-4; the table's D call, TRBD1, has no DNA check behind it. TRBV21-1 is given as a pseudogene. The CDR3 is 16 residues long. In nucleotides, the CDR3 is TGTGCCAGCAGCAGTGGTACAGGGATTGCTAATGAAAAACTGTTTTTT. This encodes CASSSGTGIANEKLFF.

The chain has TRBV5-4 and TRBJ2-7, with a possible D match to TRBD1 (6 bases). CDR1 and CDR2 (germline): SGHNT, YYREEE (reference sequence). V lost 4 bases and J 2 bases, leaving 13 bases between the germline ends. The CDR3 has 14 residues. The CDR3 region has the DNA TGTGCCAGCAGCGCAGGGGACACCCCCTACGAGCAGTACTTC. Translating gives CASSAGDTPYEQYF.

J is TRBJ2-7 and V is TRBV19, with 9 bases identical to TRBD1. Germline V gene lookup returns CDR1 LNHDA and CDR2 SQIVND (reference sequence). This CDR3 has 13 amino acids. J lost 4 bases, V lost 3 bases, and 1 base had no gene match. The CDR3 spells CASSIGTGYEQYF. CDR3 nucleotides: TGTGCCAGTAGTATCGGGACAGGGTACGAGCAGTACTTC.

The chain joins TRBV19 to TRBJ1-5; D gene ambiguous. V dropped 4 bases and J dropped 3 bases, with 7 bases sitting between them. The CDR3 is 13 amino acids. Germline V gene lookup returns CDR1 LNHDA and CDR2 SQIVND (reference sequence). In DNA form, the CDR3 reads TGTGCCAGTAGTACCTACCACAATCAGCCCCAGCATTTT. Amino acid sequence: CASSTYHNQPQHF.